This entry is about one T cell receptor beta chain. The antigen remains unidentified. The CDR3 runs to 15 residues. Germline CDR1 LGHDT, CDR2 YNNKEL (reference sequence). This sample was taken from a study of CXCR3-negative and CXCR3-positive naive CD8 T cells. TRB cDNA libraries were made by UMI-labeled 5' RACE. TCRdb processed the 5' RACE reads again and assigns one entry to each CDR3 protein, with no DNA. Its listing shows some 64,000 distinct CDR3 sequences. General observations from the study: Naive CXCR3-positive cells had TRB CDR3s more hydrophobic than those of CXCR3-negative naive cells.

The sequencing input was naive CXCR3+ CD8+ T cells from blood. Subset indicated: CD45RO-CCR7+CD27+CD95- naive CD8+ T cells expressing CXCR3 (TNR3+). The TCR was taken from a human donor in good health. Some clones in this sample may be carry-over from other donors' samples. The V and J genes are TRBV3-1 and TRBJ1-2. The CDR3 protein is CASTLRYPNNYGYTF.